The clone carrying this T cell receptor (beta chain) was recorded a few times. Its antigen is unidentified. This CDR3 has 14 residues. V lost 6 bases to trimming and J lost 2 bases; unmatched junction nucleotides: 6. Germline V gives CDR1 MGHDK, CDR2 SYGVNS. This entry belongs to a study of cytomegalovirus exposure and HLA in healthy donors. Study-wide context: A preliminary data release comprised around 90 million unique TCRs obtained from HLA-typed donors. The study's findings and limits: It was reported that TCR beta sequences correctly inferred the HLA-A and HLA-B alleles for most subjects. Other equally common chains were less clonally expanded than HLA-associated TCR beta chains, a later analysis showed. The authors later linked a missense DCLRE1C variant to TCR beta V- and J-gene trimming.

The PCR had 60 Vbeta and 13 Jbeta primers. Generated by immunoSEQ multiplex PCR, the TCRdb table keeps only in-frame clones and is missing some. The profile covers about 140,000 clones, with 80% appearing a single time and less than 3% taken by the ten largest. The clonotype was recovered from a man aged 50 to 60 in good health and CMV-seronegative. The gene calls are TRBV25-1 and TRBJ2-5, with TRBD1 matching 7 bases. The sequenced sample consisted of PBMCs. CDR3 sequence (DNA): TGTGCCAGCAGCGTGACAGGGCATCAAGAGACCCAGTACTTC. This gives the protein CASSVTGHQETQYF.